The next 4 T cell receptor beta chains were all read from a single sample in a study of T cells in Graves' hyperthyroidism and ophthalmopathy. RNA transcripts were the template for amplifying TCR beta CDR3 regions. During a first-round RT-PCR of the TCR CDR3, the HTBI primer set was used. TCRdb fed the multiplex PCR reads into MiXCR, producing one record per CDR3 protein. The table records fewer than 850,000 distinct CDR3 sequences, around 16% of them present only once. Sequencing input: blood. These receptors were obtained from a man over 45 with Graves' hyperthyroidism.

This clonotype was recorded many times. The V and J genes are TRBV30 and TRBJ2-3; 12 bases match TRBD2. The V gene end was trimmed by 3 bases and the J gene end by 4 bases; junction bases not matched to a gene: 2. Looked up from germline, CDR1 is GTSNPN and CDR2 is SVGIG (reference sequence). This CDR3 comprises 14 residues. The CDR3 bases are TGTGCCTGGAGACTAGCGGGAGGCCCAGATACGCAGTATTTT. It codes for CAWRLAGGPDTQYF.

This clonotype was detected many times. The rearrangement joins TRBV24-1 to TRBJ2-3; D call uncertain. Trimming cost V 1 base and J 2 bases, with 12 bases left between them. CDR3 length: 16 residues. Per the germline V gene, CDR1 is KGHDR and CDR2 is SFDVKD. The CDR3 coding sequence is TGTGCCACCAGTGATTTACCTGATCACTTCACAGATACGCAGTATTTT. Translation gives CATSDLPDHFTDTQYF.

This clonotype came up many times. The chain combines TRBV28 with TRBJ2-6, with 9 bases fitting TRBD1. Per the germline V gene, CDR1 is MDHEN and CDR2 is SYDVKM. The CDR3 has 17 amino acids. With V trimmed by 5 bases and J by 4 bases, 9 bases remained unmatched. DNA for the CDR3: TGTGCCAGCAGTCCCGGGACAGGGCAAATCGGGGCCAACGTCCTGACTTTC. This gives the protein CASSPGTGQIGANVLTF.

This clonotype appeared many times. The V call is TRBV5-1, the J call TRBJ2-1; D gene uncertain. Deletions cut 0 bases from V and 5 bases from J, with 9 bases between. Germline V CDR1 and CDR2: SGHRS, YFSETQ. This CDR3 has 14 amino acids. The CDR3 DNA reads TGCGCCAGCAGCTTGGTGGGCAGGCACAATGAGCAGTTCTTC. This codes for CASSLVGRHNEQFF.